This is a list of T cell receptor beta chains from one sample in a study of blood T cell repertoires in COVID-19. Clones were sequenced by immunoSEQ multiplex PCR, and TCRdb holds only the in-frame ones, with some missing. This table has 130,000 to 150,000 clones, over 75% appearing once. Sequenced material: peripheral blood. The source is a man in his sixties with active or convalescent COVID-19. The CDR3 runs from the conserved cysteine through the conserved F or W. The D gene is left open where the match is weak. A clone size is listed for some rows: how often the clone was seen (once, few, many), or a class if it is expanded.

d_call: TRBD1; j_call: TRBJ2-7; clone_size: .; v_call: TRBV5-1; cdr3_nt: TGCGCCAGCAGCAGACAGGGGTCTGGGGGTACCTACGAGCAGTACTTC; cdr3_aa: CASSRQGSGGTYEQYF
d_call: .; j_call: TRBJ1-2; clone_size: .; v_call: TRBV18; cdr3_nt: TGTGCCAGCTCACCGAGGGCAGGGGAAGCTAACTATGGCTACACCTTC; cdr3_aa: CASSPRAGEANYGYTF
d_call: TRBD1; j_call: TRBJ2-1; clone_size: .; v_call: TRBV5-1; cdr3_nt: TGCGCCAGCAGCACTGGGACAGGGGGACCCTACAATGAGCAGTTCTTC; cdr3_aa: CASSTGTGGPYNEQFF
d_call: TRBD1; j_call: TRBJ1-4; clone_size: .; v_call: TRBV7-9; cdr3_nt: TGTGCCAGCAGCCAGGGACAGGGAAATGAAAAACTGTTTTTT; cdr3_aa: CASSQGQGNEKLFF
d_call: .; j_call: TRBJ1-1; clone_size: .; v_call: TRBV30; cdr3_nt: TGTGCCTGGAGTGCAGACATGAACACTGAAGCTTTCTTT; cdr3_aa: CAWSADMNTEAFF
d_call: .; j_call: TRBJ2-7; clone_size: .; v_call: TRBV5-1; cdr3_nt: TGCGCCAGCAGCTCGAGCGGGTTCTCCTACGAGCAGTACTTC; cdr3_aa: CASSSSGFSYEQYF
d_call: .; j_call: TRBJ1-2; clone_size: few; v_call: TRBV7-3; cdr3_nt: TGTGCCAGCAGCTTCGGGGGAGGGGCGAACGTTGAAGGCTACACCTTC; cdr3_aa: CASSFGGGANVEGYTF
d_call: .; j_call: TRBJ1-2; clone_size: .; v_call: TRBV4-1; cdr3_nt: TGCGCCAGCAGCCAAGATAATGAGTTTGGCTACACCTTC; cdr3_aa: CASSQDNEFGYTF
d_call: .; j_call: TRBJ1-5; clone_size: .; v_call: TRBV6-5; cdr3_nt: TGTGCCAGCAGTCGGGACTCCTATAGCAATCAGCCCCAGCATTTT; cdr3_aa: CASSRDSYSNQPQHF
d_call: TRBD1; j_call: TRBJ1-2; clone_size: .; v_call: TRBV24-1; cdr3_nt: TGTGCCACCAGCGCTACGACAGGGGGAGTAGGAGGCTACACCTTC; cdr3_aa: CATSATTGGVGGYTF
d_call: TRBD1; j_call: TRBJ2-7; clone_size: .; v_call: TRBV24-1; cdr3_nt: TGTGCCACCAGTGACGCGGACAGGGCCCACGAGCAGTACTTC; cdr3_aa: CATSDADRAHEQYF
d_call: .; j_call: TRBJ2-1; clone_size: .; v_call: TRBV19; cdr3_nt: TGTGCCAGTAGTCTCCGGACGGGAAGCTCCTACAATGAGCAGTTCTTC; cdr3_aa: CASSLRTGSSYNEQFF
d_call: .; j_call: TRBJ2-2; clone_size: few; v_call: TRBV5-1; cdr3_nt: TGCGCCAGCAGGCGGGACTCGAGCACCGGGGAGCTGTTTTTT; cdr3_aa: CASRRDSSTGELFF
d_call: TRBD1; j_call: TRBJ1-2; clone_size: .; v_call: TRBV7-2; cdr3_nt: TGTGCCAGCAGCCCCCGACAGGGGAACTATGGCTACACCTTC; cdr3_aa: CASSPRQGNYGYTF
d_call: TRBD1; j_call: TRBJ2-5; clone_size: .; v_call: TRBV14; cdr3_nt: TGTGCCAGCAGTCGGGACAGGGGGCGTTGGGAGACCCAGTACTTC; cdr3_aa: CASSRDRGRWETQYF
d_call: TRBD2; j_call: TRBJ2-2; clone_size: .; v_call: TRBV18; cdr3_nt: TGTGCCAGCTCACCCTCTAGCGGGGACACCGGGGAGCTGTTTTTT; cdr3_aa: CASSPSSGDTGELFF
d_call: .; j_call: TRBJ1-5; clone_size: few; v_call: TRBV6-2/TRBV6-3; cdr3_nt: TGTGCCAGCTGCCCCGGTCGGTTCAATAGCAATCAGCCCCAGCATTTT; cdr3_aa: CASCPGRFNSNQPQHF
d_call: .; j_call: TRBJ1-1; clone_size: .; v_call: TRBV28; cdr3_nt: TGTGCCAGCAGTTTAGACAGCCCCAAGGGAACCACTGAAGCTTTCTTT; cdr3_aa: CASSLDSPKGTTEAFF
d_call: TRBD1; j_call: TRBJ1-1; clone_size: .; v_call: TRBV18; cdr3_nt: TGTGCCAGCTCACCTTCCCCCGGACAGGGGGAGAACACTGAAGCTTTCTTT; cdr3_aa: CASSPSPGQGENTEAFF
d_call: .; j_call: TRBJ1-5; clone_size: few; v_call: TRBV19; cdr3_nt: TGTGCCACCCGCTGGGGGGACAGCAATCAGCCCCAGCATTTT; cdr3_aa: CATRWGDSNQPQHF
d_call: TRBD2; j_call: TRBJ2-1; clone_size: .; v_call: TRBV7-3; cdr3_nt: TGTGCCAGCAGCTTAGGGTCTAGCGGGAGAGGCGGTGAGCAGTTCTTC; cdr3_aa: CASSLGSSGRGGEQFF
d_call: .; j_call: TRBJ2-1; clone_size: .; v_call: TRBV6-5; cdr3_nt: TGTGCCAGCAGATGGAGTTGGGATGAGCAGTTCTTC; cdr3_aa: CASRWSWDEQFF
d_call: .; j_call: TRBJ2-5; clone_size: few; v_call: TRBV3-1/TRBV3-2; cdr3_nt: TGTGCCAGCAGCCAAGAGACAGCAGAGACCCAGTACTTC; cdr3_aa: CASSQETAETQYF
d_call: TRBD1; j_call: TRBJ2-1; clone_size: .; v_call: TRBV24-1; cdr3_nt: TGTGCCACCAGTGACGCCGGGACAGGGACAACTGAGCAGTTCTTC; cdr3_aa: CATSDAGTGTTEQFF
d_call: TRBD2; j_call: TRBJ2-7; clone_size: .; v_call: TRBV9; cdr3_nt: TGTGCCAGCAGCCCTCCCGGGACTAGCGGGAGTCGGGAGCAGTACTTC; cdr3_aa: CASSPPGTSGSREQYF
d_call: .; j_call: TRBJ1-5; clone_size: .; v_call: TRBV15; cdr3_nt: TGTGCCACCAGCATGTCAGGCCCACATCAGCCCCAGCATTTT; cdr3_aa: CATSMSGPHQPQHF
d_call: .; j_call: TRBJ2-5; clone_size: .; v_call: TRBV7-2; cdr3_nt: TGTGCCAGCAGTTCTACAGGGACCCAAGAGACCCAGTACTTC; cdr3_aa: CASSSTGTQETQYF
d_call: .; j_call: TRBJ2-3; clone_size: .; v_call: TRBV19; cdr3_nt: TGTGCCAGCCGGGAAGGGCTAAGCACAGATACGCAGTATTTT; cdr3_aa: CASREGLSTDTQYF
d_call: .; j_call: TRBJ2-2; clone_size: once; v_call: TRBV4-3; cdr3_nt: TGCGCCAGCAGCCAAGGGAGCCCAGCCGGGGAGCTGTTTTTT; cdr3_aa: CASSQGSPAGELFF
d_call: TRBD1; j_call: TRBJ1-6; clone_size: .; v_call: TRBV9; cdr3_nt: TGTGCCAGCAGCGCAGCTACAGGATACAGGGGGAATTCACCCCTCCACTTT; cdr3_aa: CASSAATGYRGNSPLHF
d_call: TRBD2; j_call: TRBJ2-3; clone_size: once; v_call: TRBV7-8; cdr3_nt: TGTGCCAGCAGCCGGCGGGAGACAACAGATACGCAGTATTTT; cdr3_aa: CASSRRETTDTQYF
d_call: TRBD1; j_call: TRBJ1-5; clone_size: .; v_call: TRBV5-1; cdr3_nt: TGCGCCAGCAGCCCCCGGACAGGGGGCGGTCAGCCCCAGCATTTT; cdr3_aa: CASSPRTGGGQPQHF
d_call: .; j_call: TRBJ1-1; clone_size: .; v_call: TRBV10-3; cdr3_nt: TGTGCCATCAGTGACGGAACTAGGGGGGGAGGGGGAACTGAAGCTTTCTTT; cdr3_aa: CAISDGTRGGGGTEAFF
d_call: TRBD1; j_call: TRBJ2-7; clone_size: .; v_call: TRBV4-3; cdr3_nt: TGCGCCAGCAGCCAAGGCACCTCAGGGGGCTACGAGCAGTACTTC; cdr3_aa: CASSQGTSGGYEQYF
d_call: .; j_call: TRBJ2-7; clone_size: .; v_call: TRBV9; cdr3_nt: TGTGCCAGCAGCGTAGCACCGGGGTTCTACGAGCAGTACTTC; cdr3_aa: CASSVAPGFYEQYF
d_call: TRBD1; j_call: TRBJ1-1; clone_size: .; v_call: TRBV12-3/TRBV12-4; cdr3_nt: TGTGCCAGCACCTTCAGACAGGGTGGGGCTTTCTTT; cdr3_aa: CASTFRQGGAFF
d_call: .; j_call: TRBJ2-1; clone_size: .; v_call: TRBV27; cdr3_nt: TGTGCCAGCAGCCGGGACTTCTCCTACAATGAGCAGTTCTTC; cdr3_aa: CASSRDFSYNEQFF
d_call: TRBD2; j_call: TRBJ2-1; clone_size: .; v_call: TRBV27; cdr3_nt: TGTGCCAGCAGTCTAGCGGGCCTCTCCTACAATGAGCAGTTCTTC; cdr3_aa: CASSLAGLSYNEQFF
d_call: TRBD2; j_call: TRBJ2-5; clone_size: .; v_call: TRBV5-4; cdr3_nt: TGTGCCAGCAGCTTGAGACTAGCGGTTCAAGAGACCCAGTACTTC; cdr3_aa: CASSLRLAVQETQYF
d_call: .; j_call: TRBJ1-2; clone_size: once; v_call: TRBV3-1/TRBV3-2; cdr3_nt: TGTGCCAGCAGCTATGGGACAAATTCGGGCTACACCTTC; cdr3_aa: CASSYGTNSGYTF
d_call: TRBD2; j_call: TRBJ2-3; clone_size: .; v_call: TRBV5-4; cdr3_nt: TGTGCCAGCAGAGAAGCGCCGGGACTAGCGGGAGAAGATACGCAGTATTTT; cdr3_aa: CASREAPGLAGEDTQYF
d_call: .; j_call: TRBJ2-7; clone_size: few; v_call: TRBV4-3; cdr3_nt: TGCGCCAGCAGCCAAGAGTGGCAGGGGTTTTACGAGCAGTACTTC; cdr3_aa: CASSQEWQGFYEQYF
d_call: .; j_call: TRBJ2-5; clone_size: .; v_call: TRBV12-3/TRBV12-4; cdr3_nt: TGTGCCAGCAGTTTCCGCAGGGAGACCCAGTACTTC; cdr3_aa: CASSFRRETQYF